This T cell receptor (beta chain) was sequenced for a study of blood T cell repertoires in COVID-19. Whole-study context: Material from acute and convalescent COVID-19 was sourced from the United States, Italy and Spain.

Source study methods: Using reference gene primer amplification, nucleated cell counts were estimated. TCRdb's table, derived via immunoSEQ multiplex PCR, lists solely in-frame clones and lacks some. The DNA gave D and trimming, while V, J and clone size come from that table. The sample consists of 250,000 or so clones, about 89% of them appearing once. This clone was picked up one time. Germline V lookup: CDR1 KGHDR, CDR2 SFDVKD. The CDR3 extends over 11 amino acids. The V end was cut by 5 bases, the J end by 4 bases, with 4 bases between. Everyone who took part was roughly 18 to 89 years old, and they came from about two dozen US areas. Self-reported history from a screening survey and questionnaire set each donor's cohort.

This chain connects TRBV24-1 to TRBJ1-1; D unclear. This receptor was obtained from a human donor in a cohort exposed to, infected with or recovered from COVID-19 (not recorded which). The donor label of this sample is uncertain. The sample was PBMCs or T cells enriched from blood (not recorded which). CDR3 DNA: TGTGCCACCAGTGCAGGCACTGAAGCTTTCTTT. Translating it yields CATSAGTEAFF.